This T cell receptor (beta chain) is from a study of CD8 T cells in Susac syndrome. The authors carried out high-throughput sequencing of TCR beta. They applied it to CD8+ and CD4+ T cells obtained from blood. The controls, all healthy donors, were matched for age and sex. TEMRA cells were FACS-enriched, unlike CD8+ and CD4+ T cells, which were negatively isolated. After extraction with the RNeasy kit, roughly 0.5 to 1 ug of the RNA was reverse transcribed using random hexamers. Multiplex immunoSEQ PCR targeted 54 Vbeta and 13 Jbeta TCR beta segments. TCRdb analysed the immunoSEQ multiplex PCR reads with MiXCR anew, one entry per CDR3 protein. This sample has approximately 110,000 distinct CDR3 sequences, with roughly 95% found just once. The CDR3 is made up of 13 amino acids. V trimming: 0 bases; J trimming: 2 bases; junction bases outside the gene matches: 1. The germline V gene has CDR1 DFQATT and CDR2 SNEGSKA (reference sequence).

The TCR comes from a human donor in good health. The chain carries TRBV20-1 and TRBJ2-7; 7 bases are shared with TRBD1. The sample was CD4+ T cells from PBMCs. The CDR3 loop is CSARDQGAYEQYF. CDR3 DNA sequence: TGCAGTGCTAGAGATCAGGGGGCCTACGAGCAGTACTTC.